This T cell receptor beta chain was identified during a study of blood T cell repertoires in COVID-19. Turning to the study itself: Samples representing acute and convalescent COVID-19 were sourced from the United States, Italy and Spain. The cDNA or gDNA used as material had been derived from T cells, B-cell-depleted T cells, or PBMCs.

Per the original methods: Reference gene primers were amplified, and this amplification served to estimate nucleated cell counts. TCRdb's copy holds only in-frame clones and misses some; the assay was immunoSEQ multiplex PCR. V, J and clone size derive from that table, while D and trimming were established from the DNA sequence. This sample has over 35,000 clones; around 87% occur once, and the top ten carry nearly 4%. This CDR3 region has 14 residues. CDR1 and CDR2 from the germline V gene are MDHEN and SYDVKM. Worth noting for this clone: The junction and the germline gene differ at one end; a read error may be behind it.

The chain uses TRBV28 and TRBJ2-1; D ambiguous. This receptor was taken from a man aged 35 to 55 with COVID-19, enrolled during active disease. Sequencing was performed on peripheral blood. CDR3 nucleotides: TGTGCCAGCAGCTTATACGACACGGTGAATGAGCAGTTCTTC. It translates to CASSLYDTVNEQFF.